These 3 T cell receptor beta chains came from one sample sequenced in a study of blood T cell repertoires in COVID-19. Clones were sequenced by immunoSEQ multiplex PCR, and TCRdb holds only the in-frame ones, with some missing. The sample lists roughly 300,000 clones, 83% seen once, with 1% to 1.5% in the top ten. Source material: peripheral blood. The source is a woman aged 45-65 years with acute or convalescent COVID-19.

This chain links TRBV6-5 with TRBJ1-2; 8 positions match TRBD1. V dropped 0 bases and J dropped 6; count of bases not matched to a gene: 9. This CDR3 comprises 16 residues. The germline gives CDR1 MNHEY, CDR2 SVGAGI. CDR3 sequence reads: CASSYSLIQGANGYTF. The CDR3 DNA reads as TGTGCCAGCAGTTACTCGCTCATTCAGGGGGCAAATGGCTACACCTTC.

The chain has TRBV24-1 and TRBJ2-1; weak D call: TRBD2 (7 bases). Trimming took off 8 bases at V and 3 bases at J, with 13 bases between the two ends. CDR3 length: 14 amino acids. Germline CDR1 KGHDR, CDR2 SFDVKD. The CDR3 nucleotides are TGTGCCACCACCAAGGGGGAGGGCTACAATGAGCAGTTCTTC. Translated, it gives CATTKGEGYNEQFF.

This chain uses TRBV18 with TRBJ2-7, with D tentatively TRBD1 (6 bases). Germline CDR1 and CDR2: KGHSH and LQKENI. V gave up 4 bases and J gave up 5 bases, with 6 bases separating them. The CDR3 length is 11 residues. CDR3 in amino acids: CASSQGDEQYV. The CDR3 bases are TGTGCCAGCTCACAGGGGGACGAGCAGTACGTC.